This TCR beta chain was recovered during a study of shared clonotypes between healthy human individuals. Whole-study context: The cohort comprised a couple of women and a few men. Their ages spanned 18 to 49 years. The study, taken as a whole, reports: Larger richness was generally estimated for naive than memory subsets.

Naivety among CD8 cells was defined by CD45RO negativity and positive CCR7 selection, thereby excluding terminally differentiated effector memory CD45RA+ cells. The CDR3 totals 15 residues. The germline V gene encodes CDR1 SEHNR and CDR2 FQNEAQ (reference sequence). V lost 5 bases and J lost 8, with 16 bases in between. Libraries were prepared by immunoSEQ multiplex PCR; TCRdb keeps only in-frame clonotypes and omits some of them. The table shows around 1.9 million clones, with around 93% occurring only once. Turning to this clone: Its specificity is unknown.

Sequencing was performed on naive CD8+ T cells from PBMCs. The sequence was obtained from a man younger than 35 in good health. Some clones in this sample may be carry-over from other donors' samples. The chain links TRBV7-9 to TRBJ1-6; possibly TRBD1 for D (6 bases). CDR3 nucleotide sequence: TGTGCCAGCAGCCCTAAACCTCCAGGGGATTCACCCCTCCACTTT. Translated, it gives CASSPKPPGDSPLHF.